These 20 T cell receptor beta chains were all obtained from the same sample, sequenced in a study of blood T cell repertoires in COVID-19. Sequencing was performed with immunoSEQ multiplex PCR; in TCRdb, only in-frame clones are kept and a portion is missing. The sample includes around 200,000 clones, more than 75% seen only once; the top ten take roughly 0.9%. Material for sequencing was peripheral blood. Receptors originate from a woman aged 18 to 35 who had recovered from COVID-19.

The chain recombines TRBV3-1 (or the pseudogene TRBV3-2) with TRBJ2-5, with 9 bases identical to TRBD2. V shed 0 bases, J shed 1 base, and the junction held 6 bases outside the gene matches. The V gene's germline CDR1 is LGHDT and CDR2 YNNKEL (reference sequence). The CDR3 spans 17 residues. The CDR3 DNA is TGTGCCAGCAGCCAAGAGCGGTCTAGCGGGACCCAAGAGACCCAGTACTTC. Translation: CASSQERSSGTQETQYF.

The chain uses TRBV6-6 and TRBJ2-7; tentative D call: TRBD2 (5 bases). Germline CDR1 reads MNHNY; CDR2 reads SVGAGI (reference sequence). V lost 2 bases and J 4 bases, leaving 12 bases between the germline ends. The CDR3 covers 14 residues. The CDR3 bases are TGTGCCAGCAGTTACGTTGGGAGTGTGTACGAGCAGTACGTC. This translates into CASSYVGSVYEQYV.

The V call is TRBV25-1, the J call TRBJ1-4; D call uncertain. Trimming stripped 3 bases from V and 3 bases from J, with 11 bases between. The CDR3 runs 15 residues. Germline V lookup: CDR1 MGHDK, CDR2 SYGVNS. The CDR3 protein is CASSDPGLSNEKLFF. CDR3 DNA sequence: TGTGCCAGCAGTGACCCGGGGTTGTCTAATGAAAAACTGTTTTTT.

The chain couples TRBV10-3 to TRBJ1-1, with a tentative D call TRBD1 (6 bases). Germline loops: CDR1 ENHRY, CDR2 SYGVKD. Trimming took off 4 bases at V and 1 base at J, with 13 bases between the two ends. The CDR3 totals 15 residues. Here the CDR3 reads CAISAKGEGNTEAFF. DNA of the CDR3: TGTGCCATCAGTGCCAAGGGGGAGGGGAACACTGAAGCTTTCTTT.

The V and J genes are TRBV7-2 and TRBJ1-1, with D uncertain. V lost 3 bases and J 4 bases, leaving 6 bases between the germline ends. The CDR3 spans 12 residues. Germline V CDR1 and CDR2: SGHTA, FQGNSA. CDR3 sequence (DNA): TGTGCCAGCAGCTTCGGGATCACTGAAGCTTTCTTT. Protein product: CASSFGITEAFF.

In DNA form, the CDR3 reads TGTGCCAGCTCTCCCCGGGGGGACTCTGGAAACACCATATATTTT. Translated: CASSPRGDSGNTIYF. The chain recombines TRBV18 with TRBJ1-3; possibly TRBD1 for D (5 bases). This CDR3 is built from 15 residues. V was cut by 6 bases and J by 0 bases, with 12 bases left in between. Germline CDR1 reads KGHSH; CDR2 reads LQKENI.

The rearrangement uses TRBV6-2 or TRBV6-3 and TRBJ2-7; 9 bases agree with TRBD1. Germline assignment: CDR1 MNHEY and CDR2 SVGEGT. The CDR3 is 15 amino acids. V shed 0 bases, J shed 6 bases, and the junction held 6 bases outside the gene matches. CDR3 bases: TGTGCCAGCAGTTACTCGGGACAGGGATCGGGCGAGCAGTACTTC. Encoded protein: CASSYSGQGSGEQYF.

V usage is TRBV9 and J usage is TRBJ1-4; TRBD1 is a possible D gene (6 bases). In germline, CDR1 is SGDLS, CDR2 YYNGEE. Trimming cost V 0 bases and J 5 bases, with 8 bases left between them. This CDR3 region has 14 residues. DNA of the CDR3: TGTGCCAGCAGCGTAGAGCAGGGGAATGAAAAACTGTTTTTT. Residues: CASSVEQGNEKLFF.

This chain joins TRBV7-2 and TRBJ2-2; D not certain. The V end was cut by 5 bases, the J end by 5 bases, with 15 bases between. The CDR3 has 15 amino acids. Germline lookup yields CDR1 SGHTA and CDR2 FQGNSA. The CDR3 reads CASSPGQTGTGELFF. CDR3 nucleotides: TGTGCCAGCAGCCCCGGTCAGACCGGGACCGGGGAGCTGTTTTTT.

V usage is TRBV11-2 and J usage is TRBJ2-7, with 9 bases that match TRBD1. Germline V gene data show CDR1 as SGHAT and CDR2 as FQNNGV. The V and J ends lost 8 bases and 4 bases, in that order; junction bases with no gene match: 15. CDR3 length: 16 amino acids. DNA of the CDR3: TGTGCCAGCCACCGGGTTGAGGGACAGGGACCGTACGAGCAGTACGTC. Translation: CASHRVEGQGPYEQYV.

In its sample, this clone was seen once. The CDR3 loop reads CASLSEGLAGVEQFF. CDR3 DNA sequence: TGTGCCTCCCTTTCTGAGGGACTAGCGGGAGTCGAGCAGTTCTTC. V gene TRBV2 combines with J gene TRBJ2-1; TRBD2 matches at 14 bases. Germline V gives CDR1 SNHLY, CDR2 FYNNEI. This CDR3 is 15 amino acids long. V was pared by 11 bases and J by 10 bases, with 13 bases of the junction left unmatched.

The chain employs TRBV21-1 and TRBJ2-6; the table assigns TRBD1, which was not confirmed against the DNA. TRBV21-1 is annotated as a pseudogene. The CDR3 sequence is 18 residues long. CDR3 protein: CASSGPGQLFSGANVLTF. DNA of the CDR3: TGTGCCAGCAGCGGCCCGGGACAGCTTTTCTCTGGGGCCAACGTCCTGACTTTC.

This sequence joins TRBV18 and TRBJ2-2, with TRBD2 as a possible D gene (6 bases). Trimming left V 2 bases short and J 6 bases short, with 16 bases between. The germline CDR1 and CDR2 sequences are KGHSH and LQKENI. The CDR3 consists of 16 residues. This CDR3 is CASSPGGSVGPGELFF. Here the CDR3 DNA reads TGTGCCAGCTCACCAGGAGGGTCCGTGGGACCCGGGGAGCTGTTTTTT. The complete variable domain, with remaining parts taken from reference TRBV18 and TRBJ2-2, reads NAGVMQNPRHLVRRRGQEARLRCSPMKGHSHVYWYRQLPEEGLKFMVYLQKENIIDESGMPKERFSAEFPKEGPSILRIQQVVRGDSAAYFCASSPGGSVGPGELFFGEGSRLTVL.

DNA of the CDR3: TGTGCCAGCAGCTTAGGACTAGCCGACACAGATACGCAGTATTTT. Translated: CASSLGLADTDTQYF. The V and J genes are TRBV7-9 and TRBJ2-3; 7 nucleotides match TRBD2. The length of the CDR3 is 15 residues. CDR1 and CDR2 (germline): SEHNR, FQNEAQ (reference sequence). J lost 2 bases, V lost 1 base, and 3 bases had no gene match.

V and J are TRBV2 and TRBJ1-5; TRBD1 matches at 8 bases. CDR3 length: 16 amino acids. CDR1 SNHLY and CDR2 FYNNEI come from the germline V gene. The junction had 7 bases not matched to a gene; V was cut back by 6 bases and J by 0 bases. Here the CDR3 DNA reads TGTGCCAGCAGACAAGGACAGGGTCTTAGCAATCAGCCCCAGCATTTT. Protein: CASRQGQGLSNQPQHF.

V usage is TRBV4-3 and J usage is TRBJ1-2, with D unclear. The V and J ends lost 4 bases and 4 bases respectively, with 22 bases between them. This CDR3 has 17 residues. Germline V gene sequence: CDR1 LGHNA, CDR2 YSLEER. CDR3 protein: CASSPSHHGGNGYGYTF. The CDR3 bases are TGCGCCAGCAGCCCTTCCCACCATGGAGGCAACGGCTATGGCTACACCTTC.

The chain links TRBV5-4 to TRBJ2-1; 7 positions agree with TRBD2. V was clipped by 1 base and J by 0 bases; unmatched bases: 7. Germline V gene lookup returns CDR1 SGHNT and CDR2 YYREEE (reference sequence). There are 17 residues in the CDR3. The CDR3: CASSLRLAASSYNEQFF. The CDR3 bases are TGTGCCAGCAGCTTGAGGCTAGCGGCAAGCTCCTACAATGAGCAGTTCTTC.

J is TRBJ1-1 and V is TRBV5-6; perhaps TRBD1 as D (5 bases). The germline gives CDR1 SGHDT, CDR2 YYEEEE. CDR3 size: 14 residues. The V gene lost 5 bases and the J gene lost 0 bases, with 11 bases spanning the gap. CDR3 residues: CASRAGGVNTEAFF. CDR3 in DNA: TGTGCCAGCAGAGCAGGAGGGGTGAACACTGAAGCTTTCTTT.

The chain combines TRBV5-1 with TRBJ2-3; tentatively, D is TRBD1 (6 bases). From germline, CDR1 is SGHRS and CDR2 YFSETQ. Trimming cost V 5 bases and J 1 base, with 14 bases left between them. This CDR3 spans 15 amino acids. CDR3 bases: TGCGCCAGCAGAAGGGACATCTCTCGCACAGATACGCAGTATTTT. This translates into CASRRDISRTDTQYF.

This rearrangement joins TRBV12-3 or TRBV12-4 to TRBJ2-3; D is ambiguous. The CDR3 length is 13 residues. The V and J ends lost 2 bases and 1 base respectively, with 4 bases between them. The CDR3 spells CASSLPGTDTQYF. In nucleotides, the CDR3 is TGTGCCAGCAGTTTACCCGGCACAGATACGCAGTATTTT.